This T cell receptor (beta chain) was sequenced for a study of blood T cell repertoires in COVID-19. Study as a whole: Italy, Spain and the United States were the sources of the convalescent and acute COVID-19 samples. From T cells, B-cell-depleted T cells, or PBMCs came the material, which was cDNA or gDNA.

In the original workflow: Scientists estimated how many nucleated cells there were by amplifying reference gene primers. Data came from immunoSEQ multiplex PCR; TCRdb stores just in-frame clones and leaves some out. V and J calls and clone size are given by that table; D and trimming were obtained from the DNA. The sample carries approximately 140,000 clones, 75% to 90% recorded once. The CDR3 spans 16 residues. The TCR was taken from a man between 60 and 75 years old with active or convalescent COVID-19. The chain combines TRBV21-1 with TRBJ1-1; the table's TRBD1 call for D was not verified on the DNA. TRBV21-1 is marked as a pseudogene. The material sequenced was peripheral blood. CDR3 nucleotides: TGTGCCAGCAGCAAACCGCCGGGACAAGAGAACACTGAAGCTTTCTTT. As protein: CASSKPPGQENTEAFF.